This T cell receptor (beta chain) comes out of a study of T cells in Graves' hyperthyroidism and ophthalmopathy. Study results and caveats: From stable hyperthyroidism, ophthalmopathy was set apart by a 13 V-J model.

Trimming removed 4 bases from V and 5 bases from J, with 12 bases in between. Germline CDR1 is SGHAT and CDR2 is FQDESV (reference sequence). CDR3 length: 13 residues. What was amplified from RNA transcripts were TCR beta CDR3 regions. A first-round RT-PCR of the TCR CDR3 used the HTBI primer set. TCRdb ran MiXCR on the multiplex PCR reads and lists one entry per CDR3 protein. The sample carries about 600,000 distinct CDR3 sequences, around 15% recorded once. As for this clonotype: The target antigen is unknown.

The rearrangement links TRBV11-1 to TRBJ2-7, with D perhaps TRBD1 (6 bases). This receptor was identified in a woman in her thirties or forties with Graves' ophthalmopathy. Material: blood. The CDR3 DNA follows: TGTGCCAGCAGCTCAACAGGGACACACGAGCAGTACTTC. This codes for CASSSTGTHEQYF. The complete variable domain, with remaining parts taken from reference TRBV11-1 and TRBJ2-7, reads EAEVAQSPRYKITEKSQAVAFWCDPISGHATLYWYRQILGQGPELLVQFQDESVVDDSQLPKDRFSAERLKGVDSTLKIQPAELGDSAMYLCASSSTGTHEQYFGPGTRLTVT.